This T cell receptor (beta chain) was identified during a study of shared clonotypes between healthy human individuals. After removal of 5 bases from V and 1 base from J, the junction contained 2 bases not matched to a gene. Germline V gene sequence: CDR1 PRHDT, CDR2 FYEKMQ (reference sequence). The CDR3 is 14 residues long. Sequenced by immunoSEQ multiplex PCR; TCRdb stores in-frame clones only, minus some. The sample includes a few million clones, 90% to 95% of them seen just once. CD8 cells regarded as naive lacked CD45RO, were positively chosen for CCR7, and omitted terminally differentiated effector memory CD45RA+ cells.

The TCR originated in a man younger than 30 in good health. Some clones in this sample may be carry-over from other donors' samples. The sequencing sample was made of naive CD8+ T cells from PBMCs. V is TRBV13 and J is TRBJ2-3; TRBD2 matches at 8 bases. In DNA, the CDR3 is TGTGCCAGCAGCGAGACTAGCGGCACAGATACGCAGTATTTT. Encoded protein: CASSETSGTDTQYF.